Listed below are T cell receptor beta chains from one sample, sequenced in a study of CD8 T cells in Susac syndrome. TCRdb used MiXCR to reprocess the immunoSEQ multiplex PCR reads, holding one entry per CDR3 protein. Here the sample spans just under 95,000 distinct CDR3 sequences, about 94% being singletons. The sample comprised CD4+ T cells from PBMCs. These TCRs come from a human donor with Susac syndrome. CDR3s include the opening cysteine and the closing phenylalanine or tryptophan. D genes are given only for firm matches. Size is omitted from some rows. Given values are once, few, many or a class for expanded clones.

D gene: NA
clone size: NA
V gene: TRBV30
J gene: TRBJ1-2
CDR3 DNA: TGTGCCTGGAGTGGGGTCAGGGACGGCTTAGACGGCTACACCTTC
CDR3 protein: CAWSGVRDGLDGYTF

D gene: NA
clone size: NA
V gene: TRBV2
J gene: TRBJ2-7
CDR3 DNA: TGTGCCAGCAGAGGATTCGGGCACTACGAGCAGTACTTC
CDR3 protein: CASRGFGHYEQYF

D gene: TRBD1
clone size: NA
V gene: TRBV9
J gene: TRBJ1-1
CDR3 DNA: TGTGCCAGCAGCGTAGCAGGGGGTGCCTTCGACACTGAAGCTTTCTTT
CDR3 protein: CASSVAGGAFDTEAFF

D gene: NA
clone size: NA
V gene: TRBV12-3/TRBV12-4
J gene: TRBJ2-3
CDR3 DNA: TGTGCCAGCAGTTTAAACGGCGGCACAGATACGCAGTATTTT
CDR3 protein: CASSLNGGTDTQYF

D gene: NA
clone size: NA
V gene: TRBV7-2
J gene: TRBJ2-7
CDR3 DNA: TGTGCCAGCAGCTTAGAACTGGGAGGATACGAGCAGTACTTC
CDR3 protein: CASSLELGGYEQYF

D gene: TRBD2
clone size: NA
V gene: TRBV7-2
J gene: TRBJ2-5
CDR3 DNA: TGTGCCAGCAGCTCGTTACTAGCGGGGGGACTAGAGACCCAGTACTTC
CDR3 protein: CASSSLLAGGLETQYF

D gene: NA
clone size: NA
V gene: TRBV3-1
J gene: TRBJ1-5
CDR3 DNA: TGTGCCAGCAGCCAAGCTAGTGGGAACAATCAGCCCCAGCATTTT
CDR3 protein: CASSQASGNNQPQHF

D gene: TRBD2
clone size: NA
V gene: TRBV7-6
J gene: TRBJ2-1
CDR3 DNA: TGTGCCAGCAGCCCCAGCCGGGGGGGCGAGAATGAGCAGTTCTTC
CDR3 protein: CASSPSRGGENEQFF

D gene: TRBD2
clone size: NA
V gene: TRBV29-1
J gene: TRBJ2-3
CDR3 DNA: TGCAGCGTTACTACTAGCGGGGGCACAGATACGCAGTATTTT
CDR3 protein: CSVTTSGGTDTQYF

D gene: NA
clone size: NA
V gene: TRBV28
J gene: TRBJ1-2
CDR3 DNA: TGTGCCAGCATGACCCAGGGTGGCAACTATGGCTACACCTTC
CDR3 protein: CASMTQGGNYGYTF

D gene: NA
clone size: NA
V gene: TRBV29-1
J gene: TRBJ1-2
CDR3 DNA: TGCAGCGTTGAAGATCAAAAGAATAACTATGGCTACACCTTC
CDR3 protein: CSVEDQKNNYGYTF

D gene: NA
clone size: NA
V gene: TRBV12-3/TRBV12-4
J gene: TRBJ1-4
CDR3 DNA: TGTGCCAGCAGTTTTGTTCAGGGAGAAAAACTGTTTTTT
CDR3 protein: CASSFVQGEKLFF

D gene: TRBD2
clone size: NA
V gene: TRBV20-1
J gene: TRBJ2-1
CDR3 DNA: TGCAGTGCTATCCTAGCGGGGGTCCACAATGAGCAGTTCTTC
CDR3 protein: CSAILAGVHNEQFF

D gene: TRBD2
clone size: NA
V gene: TRBV7-6
J gene: TRBJ2-1
CDR3 DNA: TGTGCCAGCAGCCCCGGGACTAGCGGTCTAATTGAGCAGTTCTTC
CDR3 protein: CASSPGTSGLIEQFF

D gene: TRBD1
clone size: NA
V gene: TRBV9
J gene: TRBJ1-2
CDR3 DNA: TGTGCCAGCAGCTCCGTCCAGGGGGCTGCGGCCTACACCTTC
CDR3 protein: CASSSVQGAAAYTF

D gene: NA
clone size: once
V gene: TRBV29-1
J gene: TRBJ1-3
CDR3 DNA: TGCAGCGCTAGAGGGTCTGGAAACACCATATATTTT
CDR3 protein: CSARGSGNTIYF

D gene: NA
clone size: NA
V gene: TRBV29-1
J gene: TRBJ1-2
CDR3 DNA: TGCAGCTTCGAAAAAGGGGCCGGCTACACCTTC
CDR3 protein: CSFEKGAGYTF